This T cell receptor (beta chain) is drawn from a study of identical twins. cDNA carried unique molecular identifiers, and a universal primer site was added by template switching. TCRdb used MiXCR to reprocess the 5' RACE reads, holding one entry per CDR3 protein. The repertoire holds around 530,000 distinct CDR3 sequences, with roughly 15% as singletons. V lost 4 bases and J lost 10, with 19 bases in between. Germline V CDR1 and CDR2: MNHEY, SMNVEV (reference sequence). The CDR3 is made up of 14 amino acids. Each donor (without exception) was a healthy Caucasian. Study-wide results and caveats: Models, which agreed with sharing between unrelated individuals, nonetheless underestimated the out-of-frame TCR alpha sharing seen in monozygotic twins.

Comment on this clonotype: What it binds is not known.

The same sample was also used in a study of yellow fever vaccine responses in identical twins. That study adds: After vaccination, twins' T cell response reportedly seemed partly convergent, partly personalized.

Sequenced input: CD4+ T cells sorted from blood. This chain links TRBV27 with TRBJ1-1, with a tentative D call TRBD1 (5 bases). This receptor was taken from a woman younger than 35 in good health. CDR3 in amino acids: CASSSPMGGSRAFF. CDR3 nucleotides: TGTGCCAGCAGTTCCCCTATGGGGGGGAGTCGAGCTTTCTTT.